The 30 T cell receptor beta chains below were found in one sample sequenced in a study of blood T cell repertoires in COVID-19. Clones were read by immunoSEQ multiplex PCR, and TCRdb kept only the in-frame ones, dropping some. Among 200,000 to 250,000 clones, 65% to 90% were seen once, and the ten largest hold 7.4%. Sequenced sample: peripheral blood. Receptors originate from a woman aged 45-60 years with acute or convalescent COVID-19.

The V call is TRBV6-5, the J call TRBJ2-3, with D possibly being TRBD2 (5 bases). The germline V gene encodes CDR1 MNHEY and CDR2 SVGAGI. Trimming removed 0 bases from V and 1 base from J, with 8 bases in between. This CDR3 is built from 15 residues. Written as DNA, the CDR3 is TGTGCCAGCAGTTACTCGTTCGGGGGCACAGATACGCAGTATTTT. Its protein is CASSYSFGGTDTQYF.

This clone was counted once. J is TRBJ1-1 and V is TRBV3-1 (or the pseudogene TRBV3-2); the D gene is possibly TRBD1 (5 bases). V was trimmed by 6 bases and J by 3 bases, leaving 17 bases between them. This CDR3 spans 15 amino acids. Germline-derived CDR1 and CDR2 are LGHDT and YNNKEL (reference sequence). The CDR3 DNA follows: TGTGCCAGCAGACTATCGTGGTGGGGGGACACTGAAGCTTTCTTT. Protein: CASRLSWWGDTEAFF.

The chain carries TRBV25-1 and TRBJ2-5; D might be TRBD1 (5 bases). The CDR3 runs 15 residues. In germline, CDR1 is MGHDK, CDR2 SYGVNS. Between the trimmed V and J ends, which lost 3 bases and 2 bases, there was a span of 13 bases. Here the CDR3 reads CASSDGWPGQETQYF. CDR3 in DNA: TGTGCCAGCAGTGACGGCTGGCCAGGGCAAGAGACCCAGTACTTC.

This chain links TRBV19 with TRBJ2-5; TRBD2 matches at 7 bases. Germline CDR1 is LNHDA and CDR2 is SQIVND (reference sequence). The junction had 4 bases not matched to a gene; V was cut back by 3 bases and J by 6 bases. The CDR3 runs to 13 residues. In DNA, the CDR3 is TGTGCCAGTAGTATTGGACTAGGAAAGACCCAGTACTTC. Amino acid sequence: CASSIGLGKTQYF.

In this sample, this clone turned up once. The J gene is TRBJ2-7, the V gene TRBV2, with a weak D call TRBD1 (6 bases). Germline loops: CDR1 SNHLY, CDR2 FYNNEI. The V and J ends lost 4 bases and 0 bases respectively, with 10 bases between them. The CDR3 has 14 residues. DNA of the CDR3: TGTGCCAGCAGTGCGAGGGGACACTCCTACGAGCAGTACTTC. Its protein product is CASSARGHSYEQYF.

This sequence joins TRBV4-3 and TRBJ2-7; tentatively, D is TRBD2 (5 bases). V lost 1 base and J 1 base, leaving 11 bases between the germline ends. The germline gives CDR1 LGHNA, CDR2 YSLEER. The CDR3 runs to 15 residues. CDR3 sequence (DNA): TGCGCCAGCAGCCAAGCACTAGTGGGTTCCTACGAGCAGTACTTC. This sequence encodes CASSQALVGSYEQYF.

This clone showed up just a few times. The gene calls are TRBV9 and TRBJ2-2; weak D call: TRBD2 (7 bases). The ends were cut back, 1 base at V and 6 bases at J, with 16 bases in the middle. This CDR3 contains 16 residues. The germline gives CDR1 SGDLS, CDR2 YYNGEE. CDR3 amino acids: CASSVLGGANPGELFF. CDR3 nucleotide sequence: TGTGCCAGCAGCGTATTAGGGGGGGCCAATCCCGGGGAGCTGTTTTTT.

This clone was seen a few times. The chain combines TRBV11-2 with TRBJ2-7; TRBD1 aligns across 10 bases. From germline, CDR1 is SGHAT and CDR2 FQNNGV. With 3 bases clipped from V and 4 bases from J, the junction kept 3 bases outside the gene matches. This CDR3 is 14 amino acids long. The CDR3 bases are TGTGCCAGCAGCTTCGACAGGGGGCAGTACGAGCAGTACTTC. Amino acid sequence: CASSFDRGQYEQYF.

This clone has a single count. Other DNA variants within this sample encode the same CDR3. This chain uses TRBV28 with TRBJ1-4; 12 nucleotides line up with TRBD1. V lost 4 bases to trimming and J lost 7 bases; unmatched junction nucleotides: 1. This CDR3 is built from 14 residues. CDR1 is MDHEN and CDR2 is SYDVKM in the germline V gene. This CDR3 is CASSSGQGAEKLFF. The CDR3 DNA sequence: TGTGCCAGCAGTTCGGGACAGGGGGCTGAAAAACTGTTTTTT.

V usage is TRBV5-1 and J usage is TRBJ1-6; 7 nucleotides agree with TRBD1. Trimming cost V 3 bases and J 10 bases; bases outside gene matches: 7. Germline-derived CDR1 and CDR2 are SGHRS and YFSETQ. CDR3 size: 14 residues. Here the CDR3 DNA reads TGCGCCAGCAGCTCTGGACAGGTGGACTCACCCCTCCACTTT. It codes for CASSSGQVDSPLHF.

The V and J genes are TRBV20-1 and TRBJ2-1; D is unclear. The CDR3 loop spans 14 amino acids. Germline V gene data show CDR1 as DFQATT and CDR2 as SNEGSKA (reference sequence). V was shortened by 3 bases and J by 0 bases, with 9 bases between the two germline ends. The chain's CDR3 is CSASGLSSYNEQFF. The CDR3 bases are TGCAGTGCTAGTGGCCTGAGCTCCTACAATGAGCAGTTCTTC.

J is TRBJ2-1 and V is TRBV5-4, with TRBD2 matching 15 bases. The germline gives CDR1 SGHNT, CDR2 YYREEE (reference sequence). V gave up 10 bases and J gave up 10 bases; unmatched junction bases: 21. The CDR3 spans 18 residues. As DNA, the CDR3 is TGTGCCCGCGGGGTCGGACGGGGGGGACTAGCGGGAGGACGGGAGCAGTTCTTC. Translation: CARGVGRGGLAGGREQFF.

This rearrangement joins TRBV4-1 to TRBJ1-6; D is possibly TRBD1 (6 bases). Per the germline V gene, CDR1 is MGHRA and CDR2 is YSYEKL. This CDR3 region has 17 residues. V was trimmed by 0 bases and J by 4 bases, leaving 13 bases between them. The CDR3 DNA is TGCGCCAGCAGCCAAGAAGCGTGGACAGCATATAATTCACCCCTCCACTTT. It specifies CASSQEAWTAYNSPLHF.

The chain has TRBV7-2 and TRBJ1-5; TRBD1 agrees at 9 bases. Unmatched junction bases numbered 6, after V lost 6 bases and J lost 3 bases. The CDR3 is made up of 15 amino acids. CDR1 is SGHTA and CDR2 is FQGNSA in the germline V gene. CDR3 sequence: CASSFRDRANQPQHF. The CDR3 DNA reads TGTGCCAGCAGTTTTAGGGACAGGGCCAATCAGCCCCAGCATTTT.

The chain joins TRBV6-2 or TRBV6-3 to TRBJ1-2; D call uncertain. The CDR3 spans 12 residues. Germline-derived CDR1 and CDR2 are MNHEY and SVGEGT. The ends were cut back, 6 bases at V and 8 bases at J, with 13 bases in the middle. CDR3 bases: TGTGCCAGCAGCCCAGCTGATTTCGGCTACACCTTC. Translating gives CASSPADFGYTF.

V gene TRBV6-1 combines with J gene TRBJ1-5; D is ambiguous. The V gene lost 3 bases and the J gene lost 3 bases, with 9 bases spanning the gap. CDR3 length: 14 residues. The germline V gene has CDR1 MNHNS and CDR2 SASEGT. The chain's CDR3 is CASSEAQLNQPQHF. The DNA for the CDR3 is TGTGCCAGCAGTGAGGCACAGCTCAATCAGCCCCAGCATTTT.

The chain combines TRBV19 with TRBJ1-5; unclear D gene. The CDR3 is made up of 15 amino acids. Germline V CDR1 and CDR2: LNHDA, SQIVND (reference sequence). V shed 1 base and J shed 3 bases, with 10 bases lying between them. The chain's CDR3 is CASSIVGRNNQPQHF. CDR3 DNA: TGTGCCAGTAGTATAGTGGGGAGAAACAATCAGCCCCAGCATTTT.

The chain employs TRBV5-4 and TRBJ2-2; 8 positions match TRBD2. J lost 5 bases, V lost 1 base, and 4 bases had no gene match. The CDR3 sequence is 15 residues long. Germline V lookup: CDR1 SGHNT, CDR2 YYREEE (reference sequence). CDR3 amino acids: CASSLKVAGTGELFF. The CDR3 DNA reads TGTGCCAGCAGCTTGAAGGTAGCGGGGACCGGGGAGCTGTTTTTT.

The rearrangement uses TRBV11-3 and TRBJ1-4, with D unresolved. Germline CDR1 is SGHNT and CDR2 is YENEEA. V was clipped by 1 base and J by 3 bases, with 6 bases between them. The CDR3 is 14 amino acids. CDR3 DNA: TGTGCCAGCAGCTTAGCACGGGCTAATGAAAAACTGTTTTTT. It specifies CASSLARANEKLFF.

V and J are TRBV5-1 and TRBJ1-1; no reliable D call. V lost 7 bases to trimming and J lost 2 bases, with 12 bases between them. CDR3 length equals 13 residues. Looked up from germline, CDR1 is SGHRS and CDR2 is YFSETQ. The CDR3 bases are TGCGCCAGCGCTGTGGGCTTAAACACTGAAGCTTTCTTT. Residues: CASAVGLNTEAFF.

CDR3 coding DNA: TGTGCCAGCAGCTTAGGGGGGGCCCAGTACTTC. Protein product: CASSLGGAQYF. V and J are TRBV7-9 and TRBJ2-5; a possible D gene is TRBD2 (6 bases). Germline values: CDR1 SEHNR, CDR2 FQNEAQ (reference sequence). The CDR3 spans 11 residues. V was clipped by 1 base and J by 9 bases, with 6 bases between them.

This clone was recorded only once. The J gene is TRBJ2-2, the V gene TRBV7-2; D is unresolved. This CDR3 contains 15 residues. Per the germline V gene, CDR1 is SGHTA and CDR2 is FQGNSA. Trimming removed 5 bases from V and 1 base from J, with 11 bases in between. The CDR3 spells CASSLNGRNTGELFF. The CDR3 coding sequence is TGTGCCAGCAGCCTAAATGGTAGGAACACCGGGGAGCTGTTTTTT.

V is TRBV18 and J is TRBJ1-1; D gene ambiguous. The CDR3 runs 13 residues. CDR1 and CDR2 (germline): KGHSH, LQKENI. V lost 3 bases and J 4 bases, leaving 9 bases between the germline ends. This chain's CDR3 is CASSPEGGTEAFF. CDR3 sequence (DNA): TGTGCCAGCTCACCCGAGGGAGGCACTGAAGCTTTCTTT.

The chain carries TRBV3-1 (or the pseudogene TRBV3-2) and TRBJ2-7, with TRBD2 matching 7 bases. Trimming took 8 bases from V and 7 from J; bases not matched to a gene: 23. The germline CDR1 and CDR2 sequences are LGHDT and YNNKEL (reference sequence). The CDR3 consists of 17 residues. The CDR3 coding sequence is TGTGCCAGCGCACACTTCACGGGGGGTCCCGGGGTTGTGGAGCAGTACTTC. Protein: CASAHFTGGPGVVEQYF.

The J gene is TRBJ2-7, the V gene TRBV7-9; D possibly corresponds to TRBD1 (6 bases). The germline V gene encodes CDR1 SEHNR and CDR2 FQNEAQ (reference sequence). V lost 3 bases and J lost 4, with 10 bases in between. The CDR3 extends over 13 amino acids. The CDR3 nucleotides read TGTGCCAGCAGCTTCCGGGACAAGTACGAGCAGTACTTC. Protein sequence: CASSFRDKYEQYF.

V and J are TRBV4-1 and TRBJ2-5, with TRBD2 matching 10 bases. The V gene's germline CDR1 is MGHRA and CDR2 YSYEKL. V was clipped by 7 bases and J by 4 bases; unmatched bases: 9. The CDR3 has 15 amino acids. The CDR3 spells CASTPAGGPVETQYF. DNA of the CDR3: TGCGCCAGCACCCCAGCGGGAGGGCCGGTAGAGACCCAGTACTTC.

The V call is TRBV6-5, the J call TRBJ1-2, with TRBD1 matching 11 bases. J was trimmed by 8 bases and V by 6 bases; bases with no gene match: 8. From germline, CDR1 is MNHEY and CDR2 SVGAGI. The CDR3 is 14 residues long. In nucleotides, the CDR3 is TGTGCCAGCAGCCGATCCGGACAGGGGGCCGGCTACACCTTC. Translated: CASSRSGQGAGYTF.

V and J are TRBV4-2 and TRBJ2-3; 13 bases line up with TRBD2. This CDR3 is built from 16 residues. Germline V gives CDR1 LGHNA, CDR2 YNFKEQ. Trimming took 4 bases from V and 4 from J; bases not matched to a gene: 5. CDR3 in DNA: TGTGCCAGCAGCCTCCGGACTAGCGGGAGTTCAGATACGCAGTATTTT. Translation gives CASSLRTSGSSDTQYF.

The V gene is TRBV10-3, the J gene TRBJ2-1; the match to TRBD2 covers 13 bases. The CDR3 runs to 15 residues. CDR1 and CDR2 (germline): ENHRY, SYGVKD. V gave up 5 bases and J gave up 7 bases; unmatched junction bases: 5. The CDR3 DNA is TGTGCCATCAGTCCGGGACTAGCGGGATCTAATGAGCAGTTCTTC. Translation gives CAISPGLAGSNEQFF.

The chain uses TRBV5-1 and TRBJ2-3; the match to TRBD2 covers 7 bases. The CDR3 consists of 13 residues. In germline, CDR1 is SGHRS, CDR2 YFSETQ. Trimming cost V 4 bases and J 7 bases; bases outside gene matches: 6. The CDR3 sequence is CASSATSKYTQYF. In DNA form, the CDR3 reads TGCGCCAGCAGCGCGACTAGCAAATATACGCAGTATTTT.